These 20 T cell receptor beta chains came from one sample sequenced in a study of T cells in Graves' hyperthyroidism and ophthalmopathy. Regions amplified from RNA transcripts were the TCR beta CDR3 regions. RT-PCR in the first round (using the HTBI primer set) targeted the TCR CDR3. TCRdb re-called the multiplex PCR reads with MiXCR, one entry per CDR3 protein. This sample has a few hundred thousand distinct CDR3 sequences, with around 45% found just once. Sequencing was done on a sample of peripheral blood or thyroid tissue (not recorded which). The source is a woman aged 18-29 years with Graves' hyperthyroidism.

The gene calls are TRBV24-1 and TRBJ2-5, with D possibly TRBD2 on 6 matching bases. The CDR3 runs to 13 residues. CDR1 and CDR2 (germline): KGHDR, SFDVKD. V was shortened by 8 bases and J by 5 bases, with 14 bases between the two germline ends. The CDR3 reads CATTWGVGETQYF. The DNA of the CDR3 is TGTGCCACCACTTGGGGGGTAGGGGAGACCCAGTACTTC.

V is TRBV24-1 and J is TRBJ1-2, with 9 bases that match TRBD1. This CDR3 region has 17 residues. Germline loops: CDR1 KGHDR, CDR2 SFDVKD. The junction had 13 bases not matched to a gene; V was cut back by 4 bases and J by 5 bases. The CDR3 coding sequence is TGTGCCACCAGTGACAATAGGACAGGGGTCTTCGGTTATGGCTACACCTTC. It translates to CATSDNRTGVFGYGYTF.

The chain couples TRBV29-1 to TRBJ2-5; 7 bases are a match to TRBD2. The CDR3 loop spans 11 amino acids. Per the germline V gene, CDR1 is SQVTM and CDR2 is ANQGSEA. Trimming at V came to 7 bases and at J to 5 bases, leaving 4 bases not matched to a gene. The CDR3 reads CSAVGGETQYF. In nucleotides, the CDR3 is TGCAGCGCCGTGGGAGGGGAGACCCAGTACTTC. The variable domain in full, with the rest retrieved from reference TRBV29-1 and TRBJ2-5, is SAVISQKPSRDICQRGTSLTIQCQVDSQVTMMFWYRQQPGQSLTLIATANQGSEATYESGFVIDKFPISRPNLTFSTLTVSNMSPEDSSIYLCSAVGGETQYFGPGTRLLVL.

The chain employs TRBV29-1 and TRBJ1-5; possible D gene TRBD1, 6 bases. The V end was cut by 8 bases, the J end by 0 bases, with 23 bases between. The CDR3 extends over 17 amino acids. CDR1 and CDR2 from the germline V gene are SQVTM and ANQGSEA. CDR3 amino acids: CSLGGWDHSYSNQPQHF. CDR3 coding DNA: TGCAGCTTAGGGGGGTGGGATCACTCATATAGCAATCAGCCCCAGCATTTT.

The chain joins TRBV14 to TRBJ2-5; TRBD2 matches 10 bases. J was trimmed by 2 bases and V by 2 bases; bases with no gene match: 8. The CDR3 consists of 17 residues. Per germline, CDR1 SGHDN and CDR2 FVKESK. CDR3 amino acids: CASSQLLAGRRQETQYF. The CDR3 nucleotides are TGTGCCAGCAGCCAACTACTAGCGGGACGGCGACAAGAGACCCAGTACTTC. Variable domain in full (rest from reference TRBV14 and TRBJ2-5): EAGVTQFPSHSVIEKGQTVTLRCDPISGHDNLYWYRRVMGKEIKFLLHFVKESKQDESGMPNNRFLAERTGGTYSTLKVQPAELEDSGVYFCASSQLLAGRRQETQYFGPGTRLLVL.

This clonotype was counted many times. The chain employs TRBV11-2 and TRBJ1-1, with D possibly matching TRBD1 (5 bases). V lost 6 bases to trimming and J lost 6 bases, with 14 bases between them. CDR3 length: 13 residues. Germline V gene data show CDR1 as SGHAT and CDR2 as FQNNGV. The CDR3 protein is CASRRGGSAEAFF. In DNA, the CDR3 is TGTGCCAGCAGAAGGGGCGGTTCTGCTGAAGCTTTCTTT. The entire variable domain, with the rest obtained from reference TRBV11-2 and TRBJ1-1, is as follows: EAGVAQSPRYKIIEKRQSVAFWCNPISGHATLYWYQQILGQGPKLLIQFQNNGVVDDSQLPKDRFSAERLKGVDSTLKIQPAKLEDSAVYLCASRRGGSAEAFFGQGTRLTVV.

In DNA form, the CDR3 reads TGTGCCAGCAATCCGGGAGTAGAGACCCAGTACTTC. The encoded protein is CASNPGVETQYF. The chain has TRBV7-3 and TRBJ2-5; possible D gene TRBD2, 6 bases. From germline, CDR1 is SGHTA and CDR2 FQGTGA. Trimming took off 7 bases at V and 4 bases at J, with 10 bases between the two ends. CDR3 size: 12 residues.

This clonotype was recorded many times. The J gene is TRBJ2-2, the V gene TRBV12-3 or TRBV12-4; no definite D call. V was cut by 8 bases and J by 5 bases, with 12 bases left in between. CDR3 length: 13 amino acids. The CDR3 loop is CASSTPQTGELFF. The CDR3, as DNA: TGTGCCAGCTCGACCCCCCAGACCGGGGAGCTGTTTTTT.

The chain couples TRBV10-3 to TRBJ2-6, with D possibly being TRBD1 (6 bases). V was trimmed by 10 bases and J by 0 bases, leaving 16 bases between them. Germline V gene data show CDR1 as ENHRY and CDR2 as SYGVKD. This CDR3 comprises 16 residues. DNA of the CDR3: TGTGCCACTCAACAGGGTCCCAGCTCTGGGGCCAACGTCCTGACTTTC. It encodes CATQQGPSSGANVLTF.

This clonotype was observed at least ten times. The chain employs TRBV20-1 and TRBJ1-1; 9 bases are shared with TRBD1. The germline gives CDR1 DFQATT, CDR2 SNEGSKA (reference sequence). With V trimmed by 5 bases and J by 3 bases, 16 bases remained unmatched. The length of the CDR3 is 17 residues. CDR3 sequence reads: CSAGVPPGQGTDTEAFF. The CDR3 DNA reads TGCAGTGCTGGGGTCCCCCCGGGACAGGGAACGGACACTGAAGCTTTCTTT.

This chain joins TRBV6-1 and TRBJ1-1; weak D call: TRBD1 (6 bases). This CDR3 is 15 amino acids long. V lost 1 base, J lost 1 base, and 10 bases lay in between. In germline, CDR1 is MNHNS, CDR2 SASEGT. CDR3 residues: CASSEVPGANTEAFF. For the CDR3, the DNA is TGTGCCAGCAGTGAAGTCCCAGGGGCGAACACTGAAGCTTTCTTT.

The rearrangement links TRBV20-1 to TRBJ1-2; 7 nucleotides match TRBD1. CDR3 length: 13 residues. Germline V lookup: CDR1 DFQATT, CDR2 SNEGSKA (reference sequence). Unmatched junction bases numbered 10, after V lost 6 bases and J lost 6 bases. CDR3 protein: CSASRQGGDGYTF. CDR3 DNA: TGCAGTGCCTCCCGACAGGGAGGCGATGGCTACACCTTC.

A note on this clonotype: Without the conserved terminal phenylalanine or tryptophan, this CDR3 likely stems from a read error. The DNA for the CDR3 is TGTGCCAGCAGCCCCTACGAGCAGTACCTC. Its protein product is CASSPYEQYL. The V and J genes are TRBV7-2 and TRBJ2-7; no definite D call. Germline V gene data show CDR1 as SGHTA and CDR2 as FQGNSA. The V and J ends lost 5 bases and 2 bases respectively, with 1 base between them. The CDR3 length is 10 residues.

This clonotype was detected a few times. The CDR3 sequence: CATSDSRPQGRNTIYF. Written as DNA, the CDR3 is TGTGCCACCAGTGATTCCCGTCCGCAGGGGAGAAACACCATATATTTT. The chain recombines TRBV24-1 with TRBJ1-3; possibly TRBD1 for D (6 bases). Germline loops: CDR1 KGHDR, CDR2 SFDVKD. V gave up 2 bases and J gave up 5 bases, with 15 bases separating them. This CDR3 spans 16 amino acids.

A remark on this clonotype: A junction boundary mismatches the germline segment, possibly from a read error. The chain has TRBV20-1 and TRBJ2-7; D is possibly TRBD2 (5 bases). Germline CDR1 is DFQATT and CDR2 is SNEGSKA (reference sequence). This CDR3 region has 14 residues. The DNA for the CDR3 is TGCAGTGCTGACCCGGTTTCGGCCTCCGGGGAGCTGTACTTC. This encodes CSADPVSASGELYF.

This clonotype was observed many times. The chain couples TRBV2 to TRBJ2-5, with D possibly being TRBD1 or TRBD2 (5 bases each). Between the trimmed V and J ends, which lost 4 bases and 4 bases, there was a span of 10 bases. Germline V gene data show CDR1 as SNHLY and CDR2 as FYNNEI. The CDR3 totals 13 residues. CDR3 region: CASSGLGVETQYF. CDR3 nucleotides: TGTGCCAGCAGTGGATTGGGGGTAGAGACCCAGTACTTC.

The chain uses TRBV7-2 and TRBJ2-2; 7 positions agree with TRBD1. Unmatched junction bases numbered 15, after V lost 8 bases and J lost 6 bases. The CDR3 extends over 16 amino acids. The germline CDR1 and CDR2 sequences are SGHTA and FQGNSA. The CDR3 protein is CASSHRQGGRAGELFF. The CDR3 DNA reads as TGTGCCAGCTCACATCGACAGGGCGGCAGGGCCGGGGAGCTGTTTTTT.

J is TRBJ1-1 and V is TRBV20-1; no definite D call. CDR1 and CDR2 (germline): DFQATT, SNEGSKA (reference sequence). The CDR3 covers 13 residues. CDR3 in amino acids: CSLVMDANTEAFF. The CDR3 coding sequence is TGCAGCTTAGTTATGGACGCCAACACTGAAGCTTTCTTT.

This clonotype has only a few counts. V and J are TRBV7-2 and TRBJ2-1; the match to TRBD2 covers 7 bases. The trim removed 7 bases at V and 7 bases at J, leaving 10 bases unmatched. Germline assignment: CDR1 SGHTA and CDR2 FQGNSA. The CDR3 runs 14 residues. The CDR3 region has the DNA TGTGCCAGCACCCCGTCCGTGGGGGGGAATGAGCAGTTCTTC. This codes for CASTPSVGGNEQFF.

Notes on this clonotype: A single base separates this from a much larger clone, so it may be a read error. V gene TRBV29-1 combines with J gene TRBJ2-7; unclear D gene. The CDR3 is 12 residues long. V lost 8 bases and J 7 bases, leaving 18 bases between the germline ends. Germline lookup yields CDR1 SQVTM and CDR2 ANQGSEA. In DNA, the CDR3 is TGCAGCCATGAAGACGTTAGGAATGAGCAGTACTTC. Its protein is CSHEDVRNEQYF.